The rows below give T cell receptor beta chains drawn from one sample of a study of T cell changes during pregnancy in multiple sclerosis. Repertoires were generated with immunoSEQ multiplex PCR, while TCRdb's copy carries only in-frame clones and drops some. Here the sample spans around 40,000 clones, 92% being singletons. Sequenced material: CD8+ T cells from peripheral blood mononuclear cells, taken before pregnancy. All receptors come from a female donor with multiple sclerosis, enrolled in a pregnancy study. CDR3s include the opening cysteine and the closing phenylalanine or tryptophan. The D gene is left open where the match is weak. Clone size, where shown, is once, few, many, or a class for clones that have expanded.

v_call	j_call	d_call	clone_size	cdr3_aa	cdr3_nt
TRBV5-1	TRBJ2-5	TRBD1	.	CASSTGAESRSTQYF	TGCGCCAGCAGCACAGGGGCGGAATCAAGATCGACCCAGTACTTC
TRBV19	TRBJ2-1	.	.	CASSLLATTYNEQFF	TGTGCCAGTAGCCTCCTAGCGACTACCTACAATGAGCAGTTCTTC
TRBV9	TRBJ1-3	.	.	CASSGRGFSSGNTIYF	TGTGCCAGCAGTGGGAGGGGGTTTTCCTCTGGAAACACCATATATTTT
TRBV28	TRBJ2-7	.	once	CASSGVRRYEQYF	TGTGCCAGCAGCGGGGTGAGACGTTACGAGCAGTACTTC
TRBV7-9	TRBJ2-1	TRBD2	.	CASSLDFGTSGMQNEQFF	TGTGCCAGCAGCTTAGATTTTGGGACTAGCGGGATGCAGAATGAGCAGTTCTTC
TRBV9	TRBJ2-3	TRBD1	.	CASSTRDRVPDTQYF	TGTGCCAGCAGCACCCGGGACAGGGTGCCAGATACGCAGTATTTT
TRBV9	TRBJ2-1	TRBD2	.	CASSPSGGLYDEQFF	TGTGCCAGCAGCCCCAGCGGGGGGCTCTACGATGAGCAGTTCTTC
TRBV6-1	TRBJ1-5	TRBD1	.	CASSELDRGLQPQHF	TGTGCCAGCAGTGAACTCGACAGGGGGCTTCAGCCCCAGCATTTT
TRBV28	TRBJ2-5	TRBD1	.	CASILTGGRETQYF	TGTGCCAGCATCCTTACAGGGGGCCGAGAGACCCAGTACTTC
TRBV7-3	TRBJ1-1	.	.	CASRSGSDTEAFF	TGTGCCAGCAGATCAGGGTCAGACACTGAAGCTTTCTTT
TRBV7-9	TRBJ2-3	TRBD2	.	CASNLVAGGPKYTQYF	TGTGCCAGCAACCTCGTAGCGGGGGGGCCGAAATATACGCAGTATTTT
TRBV21-1	TRBJ1-5	.	.	CASSKVVGKDRGETAQHF	TGTGCCAGCAGCAAAGTAGTCGGGAAGGACAGGGGAGAGACAGCCCAGCATTTT
TRBV19	TRBJ2-1	TRBD2	.	CASSTDWREANEQFF	TGTGCCAGTAGTACAGACTGGCGGGAGGCCAATGAGCAGTTCTTC
TRBV6-1	TRBJ2-7	.	.	CASSVTVKYYEQYF	TGTGCCAGCAGTGTAACGGTGAAATACTACGAGCAGTACTTC
TRBV10-3	TRBJ2-7	.	.	CAILRWEGSSYEQYF	TGTGCCATCCTCCGGTGGGAAGGGAGCTCCTACGAGCAGTACTTC
TRBV29-1	TRBJ2-7	TRBD1	.	CSVKARTGFVYEQYF	TGCAGCGTCAAAGCCCGGACAGGGTTTGTGTACGAGCAGTACTTC
TRBV13	TRBJ2-7	.	.	CASSLGASYEQYF	TGTGCCAGCAGCTTAGGGGCCTCCTACGAGCAGTACTTC
TRBV6-4	TRBJ1-5	.	.	CASSEGANQPQHF	TGTGCCAGCAGTGAGGGGGCCAATCAGCCCCAGCATTTT
TRBV2	TRBJ1-2	.	.	CASSGGGANYGYTF	TGTGCCAGCAGCGGTGGGGGCGCTAACTATGGCTACACCTTC
TRBV2	TRBJ2-3	TRBD1	.	CASPQGVYDTQYF	TGTGCCAGCCCCCAGGGGGTATACGATACGCAGTATTTT
TRBV27	TRBJ1-1	.	.	CASSPLGMEANGTAFF	TGTGCCAGCAGTCCCCTAGGGATGGAGGCTAATGGAACGGCTTTCTTT
TRBV6-4	TRBJ2-3	TRBD2	.	CASSEASGGPSDTQYF	TGTGCCAGCAGTGAAGCTAGCGGGGGGCCATCAGATACGCAGTATTTT
TRBV9	TRBJ1-2	TRBD1	.	CASRDSTGEVGNYGYTF	TGTGCCAGCAGGGATTCGACAGGGGAGGTGGGCAACTATGGCTACACCTTC
TRBV5-1	TRBJ2-7	.	.	CASSLLGLFDEQYF	TGCGCCAGCAGCTTGTTGGGGCTATTCGACGAGCAGTACTTC
TRBV6-6	TRBJ2-1	.	.	CASSPAYEQFF	TGTGCCAGCAGCCCCGCGTATGAGCAGTTCTTC
TRBV30	TRBJ2-3	TRBD1	.	CAWKDRASTDTQYF	TGTGCCTGGAAGGACAGGGCAAGCACAGATACGCAGTATTTT
TRBV13	TRBJ2-3	TRBD2	.	CASRRTSGGQYTQYF	TGTGCCAGCAGACGGACTAGCGGGGGCCAGTATACGCAGTATTTT
TRBV4-2	TRBJ2-7	.	.	CASSHEGGTRWEQYF	TGTGCCAGCAGCCACGAAGGAGGTACGAGGTGGGAGCAGTACTTC
TRBV6-5	TRBJ2-1	TRBD2	.	CASRSTSGEYNEQFF	TGTGCCAGCAGGTCGACTAGCGGGGAATACAATGAGCAGTTCTTC
TRBV27	TRBJ2-7	TRBD1	.	CASSLSWDRAYEQYF	TGTGCCAGCAGTTTATCCTGGGACAGGGCTTACGAGCAGTACTTC
TRBV27	TRBJ1-5	.	.	CASIWAGNQPQHF	TGTGCCAGCATATGGGCGGGGAACCAGCCCCAGCATTTT
TRBV19	TRBJ1-2	TRBD1	.	CASSPPGQGYGYTF	TGTGCCAGTAGTCCTCCGGGACAGGGATATGGCTACACCTTC
TRBV6-5	TRBJ2-1	.	.	CASSFTGYNEQFF	TGTGCCAGCAGTTTCACGGGGTACAATGAGCAGTTCTTC
TRBV7-2	TRBJ2-1	TRBD2	.	CASSPTGLAGRNEQFF	TGTGCCAGCAGCCCCACCGGACTAGCGGGGCGGAATGAGCAGTTCTTC
TRBV10-1	TRBJ2-7	TRBD2	few	CASSPTSGGADYEQYF	TGCGCCAGCAGCCCCACTAGCGGGGGTGCTGACTACGAGCAGTACTTC
TRBV19	TRBJ2-1	TRBD2	.	CASSIELAGRNEQFF	TGTGCCAGTAGTATAGAACTAGCGGGCAGGAATGAGCAGTTCTTC
TRBV5-1	TRBJ2-5	.	.	CASSLAGETQYF	TGCGCCAGCAGCCTGGCAGGGGAGACCCAGTACTTC
TRBV27	TRBJ1-5	TRBD1	.	CASSSRQGRGNQPQHF	TGTGCCAGCAGTAGCCGACAGGGGAGGGGGAATCAGCCCCAGCATTTT
TRBV9	TRBJ2-1	TRBD2	.	CASSAGLAGLNNEQFF	TGTGCCAGCAGCGCCGGACTAGCGGGCTTGAACAATGAGCAGTTCTTC
TRBV4-1	TRBJ2-7	.	.	CASSQLQGGEEQYF	TGCGCCAGCAGCCAGCTACAGGGAGGGGAAGAGCAGTACTTC
TRBV6-5	TRBJ2-5	TRBD2	.	CASSPGLAGLETQYF	TGTGCCAGCAGTCCCGGACTAGCGGGATTGGAGACCCAGTACTTC
TRBV7-9	TRBJ1-3	TRBD1	.	CASRTGQDNTIYF	TGTGCCAGCAGGACGGGACAGGACAACACCATATATTTT
TRBV6-5	TRBJ1-1	TRBD1	.	CASGDRGTNTEAFF	TGTGCCAGCGGGGACAGGGGCACGAACACTGAAGCTTTCTTT
TRBV7-2	TRBJ2-7	TRBD2	.	CASSPRLAGGLPYEQYF	TGTGCCAGCAGCCCTCGACTAGCGGGGGGTTTACCCTACGAGCAGTACTTC
TRBV11-2	TRBJ2-7	.	.	CASSFHAFLTGYEQYF	TGTGCCAGCAGCTTCCACGCCTTCTTGACGGGCTACGAGCAGTACTTC
TRBV27	TRBJ2-3	TRBD2	.	CASAREPTDTQYF	TGTGCCAGCGCGCGGGAGCCCACAGATACGCAGTATTTT
TRBV19	TRBJ2-7	TRBD2	.	CASSIEPGLAGSVQYF	TGTGCCAGTAGTATCGAGCCGGGACTAGCGGGATCGGTTCAGTACTTC
TRBV27	TRBJ2-1	TRBD1	.	CASSPGQGKVQFF	TGTGCCAGCAGCCCGGGACAGGGGAAGGTGCAGTTCTTC
TRBV5-6	TRBJ1-2	TRBD1	.	CASRYGTGEGYTF	TGTGCCAGCAGATACGGCACAGGGGAAGGCTACACCTTC
TRBV7-6	TRBJ1-2	.	.	CASSSSPNYGYTF	TGTGCCAGCAGCTCTAGCCCTAACTATGGCTACACCTTC
TRBV7-8	TRBJ1-1	.	.	CASSLAEGDTEAFF	TGTGCCAGCAGCTTAGCCGAGGGGGATACTGAAGCTTTCTTT